This T cell receptor (beta chain) emerged from a study of cytomegalovirus exposure and HLA in healthy donors (dated by TCRdb to between 2016 and 2019). Regarding the complete study: According to a later analysis, one platform produced both the roughly 130 validation repertoires and the 720 or so repertoires of the first cohort. The study aimed to test whether cataloging public T cell receptors could reveal signatures of past pathogen exposure. A separate validation cohort of about 110 different subjects was used in addition to the approximately 700-subject first cohort. To predict cytomegalovirus infection status, the study brought together high-throughput TCR immunosequencing, statistical association of individual TCRs with disease status, and machine learning. What the research found in general, with its limitations: Of the cluster scores, 90% to 95% were above 0 in a later analysis, which found that TCRs clustered in the first cohort also tended to co-occur in the 120 validation repertoires. According to the authors, the approach could potentially be generalized to other disease states and immunological phenotypes. Across donors, most TCR sequences were observed very rarely, whereas some public TCRs were present in many individuals. A later analysis had no HLA typing for the validation cohort, so co-occurrence there was scored across all 110 or so repertoires. In vitro tests confirmed that a few of the cytomegalovirus-associated TCR beta chains recognize cytomegalovirus antigens. The classifier was reported to diagnose cytomegalovirus status with high specificity and sensitivity in both the original and validation cohorts. A total of around 150 TCR beta chains were listed by the study as associated with cytomegalovirus.

Libraries came from the immunoSEQ multiplex PCR assay. The authors' pipeline ran thus. A statistical classification framework was built to diagnose cytomegalovirus status from the catalog of TCR beta chain sequences. Held by TCRdb, this immuneACCESS table contains in-frame sequences only and omits some clones. Under half of the omission traces to an unresolved V gene where checked; the cause of the rest is unknown. V and J calls and clone size come straight from that table; D and trimming were deduced from the DNA. The sample table holds approximately 170,000 clones, of which less than 95% were seen once. Over 2.5% of the sample rests with the top ten. Measured from the cysteine to the phenylalanine, the CDR3 is 18 residues long. Of the read, only the CDR3 DNA is kept; its 54 bases are in frame from base 1. V has 2 bases trimmed and J has 6 bases trimmed; junction bases matching no gene number 7. Via the germline V gene (reference sequence), CDR1 is WNHNN and CDR2 SYGVQD.

In the case of this clone: The specificity of this receptor is unknown. No qualities accompany the bases; no much larger clone lies one base away.

The donors were included in the validation cohort of over a hundred subjects, a group kept apart from the approximately 700-subject first cohort. Material for sequencing was PBMCs. The clonotype was recovered from a woman between 18 and 30 years old in good health and CMV-seropositive. The rearrangement joined TRBV10-1 to TRBJ2-2; a stretch of 15 junction bases matches TRBD2. The CDR3 protein sequence reads: CASSEGLAGGPGPGELFF. Here is the DNA: TGCGCCAGCAGTGAGGGACTAGCGGGGGGGCCCGGGCCCGGGGAGCTGTTTTTT.